This TCR beta chain stems from a study of blood T cell repertoires in COVID-19. About the research overall: Samples taken during acute and convalescent COVID-19 were collected in the United States, Italy and Spain. From T cells, B-cell-depleted T cells, or PBMCs came the material, which was cDNA or gDNA.

The CDR3 is 15 amino acids. V was pared by 3 bases and J by 6 bases, with 16 bases between. The germline gives CDR1 SGDLS, CDR2 YYNGEE. Under the authors' procedure: Reference gene primer amplification yielded estimated nucleated cell counts. Only in-frame clones appear in the TCRdb table, and some are missing; sequencing was by immunoSEQ multiplex PCR. The V and J calls and clone size are taken from that table; D and trimming were inferred from the DNA. The data contain fewer than 80,000 clones, around nine tenths of them singletons. Material: peripheral blood. This clonotype was obtained from a man aged 70 or older with acute or convalescent COVID-19. The chain links TRBV9 to TRBJ2-1; tentatively, D is TRBD2 (6 bases). In nucleotides, the CDR3 is TGTGCCAGCAGCGCAGCCGGGACTTTAGTCAATGAGCAGTTCTTC. The encoded protein is CASSAAGTLVNEQFF. Complete variable domain (other parts from reference TRBV9 and TRBJ2-1): DSGVTQTPKHLITATGQRVTLRCSPRSGDLSVYWYQQSLDQGLQFLIQYYNGEERAKGNILERFSAQQFPDLHSELNLSSLELGDSALYFCASSAAGTLVNEQFFGPGTRLTVL.